The 23 T cell receptor beta chains below come from one sample, sequenced in a study of blood T cell repertoires in COVID-19. Method: immunoSEQ multiplex PCR; TCRdb's copy keeps in-frame clones and lacks some. The data show 200,000 to 250,000 clones, 85% to 90% seen once. Sequencing input: peripheral blood. These receptors were collected from an older woman with acute or convalescent COVID-19.

This rearrangement joins TRBV23-1 to TRBJ1-3; 7 bases map to TRBD1. TRBV23-1 is an open reading frame whose function is uncertain. CDR3 length: 15 amino acids. V was pared by 11 bases and J by 3 bases, with 13 bases of the junction left unmatched. The CDR3 is CASTGSNVYGNTIYF. The CDR3 DNA reads TGCGCCTCGACAGGGAGTAACGTCTATGGAAACACCATATATTTT.

V is TRBV7-9 and J is TRBJ1-4; D is unclear. The V and J ends lost 5 bases and 8 bases respectively, with 18 bases between them. Germline values: CDR1 SEHNR, CDR2 FQNEAQ (reference sequence). The CDR3 is 15 residues long. The CDR3 coding sequence is TGTGCCAGCAGCCCATCCGGGGTCTTAGGGGAAAAACTGTTTTTT. The encoded protein is CASSPSGVLGEKLFF.

CDR3 sequence: CASSVAMRNNEQFF. The CDR3 DNA reads TGTGCCAGCTCCGTCGCCATGCGAAACAATGAGCAGTTCTTC. The chain carries TRBV18 and TRBJ2-1; D unclear. CDR3 length: 14 amino acids. V shed 6 bases and J shed 5 bases, with 14 bases lying between them. Germline V lookup: CDR1 KGHSH, CDR2 LQKENI.

In this sample, this clone turned up once. One end of the junction does not line up with germline, which may come from a read error. The chain is built from TRBV7-2 and TRBJ1-2; D may be TRBD1 (6 bases). There are 13 residues in the CDR3. CDR1 SGHTA and CDR2 FQGNSA come from the germline V gene. The CDR3 is CASSLSLRDTLSF. Here the CDR3 DNA reads TGTGCCAGCAGCTTATCGCTCCGGGACACCCTCTCCTTC.

The rearrangement uses TRBV3-1 (or the pseudogene TRBV3-2) and TRBJ2-7; TRBD1 agrees at 7 bases. Trimming cost V 1 base and J 1 base; bases outside gene matches: 7. This CDR3 region has 16 residues. Looked up from germline, CDR1 is LGHDT and CDR2 is YNNKEL (reference sequence). CDR3 coding DNA: TGTGCCAGCAGCCAAGGCCCGGGACAGCTTTCCTACGAGCAGTACTTC. It encodes CASSQGPGQLSYEQYF.

The chain combines TRBV3-1 (or the pseudogene TRBV3-2) with TRBJ1-2; tentative D call: TRBD1 (5 bases). This CDR3 region has 15 residues. V dropped 1 base and J dropped 1 base, with 10 bases sitting between them. The germline V gene encodes CDR1 LGHDT and CDR2 YNNKEL (reference sequence). CDR3 coding DNA: TGTGCCAGCAGCCAAGTGGGGGGAGATAACTATGGCTACACCTTC. Its protein product is CASSQVGGDNYGYTF.

The rearrangement links TRBV18 to TRBJ1-2; perhaps TRBD1 as D (6 bases). The V and J ends lost 3 bases and 0 bases respectively, with 8 bases between them. The V gene's germline CDR1 is KGHSH and CDR2 LQKENI. CDR3 size: 14 residues. CDR3 amino acids: CASSPDSSNYGYTF. CDR3 in DNA: TGTGCCAGCTCACCGGACAGTTCTAACTATGGCTACACCTTC.

The gene calls are TRBV19 and TRBJ2-1; the match to TRBD1 covers 9 bases. Germline V CDR1 and CDR2: LNHDA, SQIVND (reference sequence). This CDR3 region has 14 residues. Unmatched junction bases numbered 6, after V lost 5 bases and J lost 7 bases. In DNA form, the CDR3 reads TGTGCCAGTAGTGTTTTACAGGGGGCTAATGAGCAGTTCTTC. Amino acid sequence: CASSVLQGANEQFF.

Comment on this clone: The same CDR3 arises from other DNA sequences in this sample as well. The chain carries TRBV3-1 (or the pseudogene TRBV3-2) and TRBJ1-3, with D unresolved. CDR1 and CDR2 from the germline V gene are LGHDT and YNNKEL (reference sequence). The CDR3 sequence is 12 residues long. Deletions cut 4 bases from V and 3 bases from J, with 4 bases between. CDR3 sequence (DNA): TGTGCCAGCAGCCGCGGTGGAAACACCATATATTTT. It yields the protein CASSRGGNTIYF.

The rearrangement joins TRBV10-2 to TRBJ2-2; 7 bases agree with TRBD2. The germline gives CDR1 WSHSY, CDR2 SAAADI. V gave up 6 bases and J gave up 5 bases; unmatched junction bases: 12. This CDR3 comprises 16 residues. CDR3 in DNA: TGCGCCAGCAGAATGGGCGGGAGTGTCGAAACCGGGGAGCTGTTTTTT. Translated, it gives CASRMGGSVETGELFF.

The rearrangement uses TRBV30 and TRBJ1-2; D uncertain. This CDR3 has 13 amino acids. Looked up from germline, CDR1 is GTSNPN and CDR2 is SVGIG (reference sequence). Trimming removed 0 bases at V and 4 bases at J, with 9 bases between. CDR3 DNA: TGTGCCTGGAGTGTACATCCTGCCTATGGCTACACCTTC. This translates into CAWSVHPAYGYTF.

In DNA, the CDR3 is TGTGCCAGCAGCCTTGGACAGATCTATAATTCACCCCTCCACTTT. This sequence encodes CASSLGQIYNSPLHF. The V and J genes are TRBV3-1 (or the pseudogene TRBV3-2) and TRBJ1-6, with D perhaps TRBD1 (6 bases). Germline V gene data show CDR1 as LGHDT and CDR2 as YNNKEL (reference sequence). V was clipped by 4 bases and J by 3 bases, with 10 bases between them. The CDR3 runs to 15 residues.

The chain has TRBV18 and TRBJ1-1; no firm D call. The V gene lost 6 bases and the J gene lost 0 bases, with 14 bases spanning the gap. Germline assignment: CDR1 KGHSH and CDR2 LQKENI. The CDR3 contains 15 residues. CDR3: CASSSGEGLNTEAFF. The DNA of the CDR3 is TGTGCCAGCTCTTCCGGGGAGGGATTGAACACTGAAGCTTTCTTT.

The V call is TRBV27, the J call TRBJ2-2; 7 bases are a match to TRBD2. Germline V lookup: CDR1 MNHEY, CDR2 SMNVEV (reference sequence). Germline trimming cut 3 bases from V and 0 bases from J; bases unmatched to any gene: 1. The CDR3 contains 15 residues. CDR3 sequence reads: CASSLGRANTGELFF. CDR3 sequence (DNA): TGTGCCAGCAGTTTGGGGAGGGCGAACACCGGGGAGCTGTTTTTT.

This clone has only one observation. This chain connects TRBV20-1 to TRBJ1-2; TRBD1 aligns across 7 bases. Trimming at V came to 6 bases and at J to 8 bases, leaving 6 bases not matched to a gene. Germline V gene sequence: CDR1 DFQATT, CDR2 SNEGSKA (reference sequence). The CDR3 covers 11 residues. The CDR3 sequence: CSATGVHGYTF. CDR3 nucleotide sequence: TGCAGTGCAACAGGGGTACACGGCTACACCTTC.

V usage is TRBV3-1 (or the pseudogene TRBV3-2) and J usage is TRBJ2-7, with D unclear. The V end was cut by 0 bases, the J end by 2 bases, with 11 bases between. The V gene's germline CDR1 is LGHDT and CDR2 YNNKEL (reference sequence). The CDR3 is 15 amino acids. CDR3 DNA: TGTGCCAGCAGCCAAGATCTACAGCCCACCTACGAGCAGTACTTC. Translating gives CASSQDLQPTYEQYF.

The gene calls are TRBV2 and TRBJ1-6; 9 bases map to TRBD1. CDR1 and CDR2 (germline): SNHLY, FYNNEI. V shed 4 bases, J shed 8 bases, and the junction held 6 bases outside the gene matches. This CDR3 is 15 amino acids long. For the CDR3, the DNA is TGTGCCAGCAGTGGGGGACAGGGTCGATATTCACCCCTCCACTTT. It codes for CASSGGQGRYSPLHF.

V gene TRBV20-1 combines with J gene TRBJ1-2; D unclear. Trimming stripped 3 bases from V and 3 bases from J, with 8 bases between. CDR1 is DFQATT, CDR2 SNEGSKA, per germline (reference sequence). This CDR3 has 12 amino acids. This CDR3 reads CSASRQDYGYTF. In DNA form, the CDR3 reads TGCAGTGCTAGTCGGCAGGACTATGGCTACACCTTC.

The chain has TRBV5-5 and TRBJ1-6; TRBD1 might be the D (5 bases). There are 15 residues in the CDR3. The germline V gene encodes CDR1 SGHKS and CDR2 YYEKEE (reference sequence). V lost 4 bases and J 6 bases, leaving 14 bases between the germline ends. The CDR3 DNA is TGTGCCAGCAGCCCAGTGGGGGGACCTAATTCACCCCTCCACTTT. The encoded protein is CASSPVGGPNSPLHF.

V usage is TRBV19 and J usage is TRBJ1-5; TRBD1 is a possible D gene (5 bases). The V gene lost 1 base and the J gene lost 1 base, with 8 bases spanning the gap. The CDR3 totals 15 residues. The germline CDR1 and CDR2 sequences are LNHDA and SQIVND (reference sequence). The CDR3 protein is CASSIGQRSNQPQHF. The DNA for the CDR3 is TGTGCCAGTAGTATAGGACAGAGAAGCAATCAGCCCCAGCATTTT.

The chain has TRBV19 and TRBJ1-2; 7 positions agree with TRBD1. V trimming: 5 bases; J trimming: 4 bases; junction bases outside the gene matches: 10. In germline, CDR1 is LNHDA, CDR2 SQIVND (reference sequence). The CDR3 contains 15 residues. CDR3 protein: CASSPRQGPLYGYTF. CDR3 nucleotide sequence: TGTGCCAGTAGTCCTCGACAGGGTCCCCTCTATGGCTACACCTTC.

V gene TRBV6-5 combines with J gene TRBJ2-7; D perhaps matches TRBD2 (6 bases). The CDR3 contains 15 residues. Germline values: CDR1 MNHEY, CDR2 SVGAGI. V lost 0 bases to trimming and J lost 3 bases, with 12 bases between them. CDR3 DNA sequence: TGTGCCAGCAGTTACTCGGAGGGCAGGTACTACGAGCAGTACTTC. It is translated as CASSYSEGRYYEQYF.

This clone is a singleton in its sample. The chain recombines TRBV19 with TRBJ2-3, with D possibly TRBD1 on 6 matching bases. The CDR3 is 14 amino acids. Trimming left V 0 bases short and J 4 bases short, with 8 bases between. The germline V gene has CDR1 LNHDA and CDR2 SQIVND (reference sequence). The CDR3 sequence: CASSIDRGADTQYF. CDR3 DNA sequence: TGTGCCAGTAGTATAGACAGGGGCGCAGATACGCAGTATTTT.